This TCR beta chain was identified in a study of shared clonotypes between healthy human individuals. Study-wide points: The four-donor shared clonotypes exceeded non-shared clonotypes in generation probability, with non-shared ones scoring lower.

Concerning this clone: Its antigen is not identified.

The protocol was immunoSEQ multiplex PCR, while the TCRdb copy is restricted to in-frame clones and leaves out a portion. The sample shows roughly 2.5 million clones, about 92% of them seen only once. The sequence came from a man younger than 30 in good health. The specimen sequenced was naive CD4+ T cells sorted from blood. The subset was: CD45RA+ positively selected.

The CDR3 sequence is CASSQGTGSGETQYF. The DNA of the CDR3 is TGCGCCAGCAGCCAAGGGACAGGGTCCGGTGAGACCCAGTACTTC. The gene calls are TRBV4-3 and TRBJ2-5, with 8 bases identical to TRBD1. The V gene end was trimmed by 1 base and the J gene end by 5 bases; junction bases not matched to a gene: 6. CDR3 length: 15 residues. Germline V CDR1 and CDR2: LGHNA, YSLEER.